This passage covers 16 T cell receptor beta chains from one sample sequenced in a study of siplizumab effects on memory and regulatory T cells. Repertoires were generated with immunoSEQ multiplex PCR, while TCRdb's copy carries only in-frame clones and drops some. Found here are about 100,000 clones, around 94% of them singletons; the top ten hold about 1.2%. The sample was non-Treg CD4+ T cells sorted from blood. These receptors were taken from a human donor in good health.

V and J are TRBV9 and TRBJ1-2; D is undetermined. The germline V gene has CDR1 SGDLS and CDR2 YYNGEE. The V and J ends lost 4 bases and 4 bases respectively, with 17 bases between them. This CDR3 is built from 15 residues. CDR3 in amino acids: CASSPPGRVGYGYTF. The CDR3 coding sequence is TGTGCCAGCAGCCCCCCCGGACGCGTTGGCTATGGCTACACCTTC.

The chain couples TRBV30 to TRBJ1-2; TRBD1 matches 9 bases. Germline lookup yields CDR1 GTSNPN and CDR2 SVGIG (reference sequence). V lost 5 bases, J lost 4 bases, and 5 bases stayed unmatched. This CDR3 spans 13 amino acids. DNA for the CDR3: TGTGCCTGGTACACAGGGGGCGCCTATGGCTACACCTTC. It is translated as CAWYTGGAYGYTF.

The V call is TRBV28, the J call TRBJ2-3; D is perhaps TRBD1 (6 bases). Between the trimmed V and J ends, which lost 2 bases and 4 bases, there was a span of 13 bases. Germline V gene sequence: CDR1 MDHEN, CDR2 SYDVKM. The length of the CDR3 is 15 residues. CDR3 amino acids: CASSLRGQSADTQYF. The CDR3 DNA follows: TGTGCCAGCAGTTTACGCGGACAGAGCGCAGATACGCAGTATTTT.

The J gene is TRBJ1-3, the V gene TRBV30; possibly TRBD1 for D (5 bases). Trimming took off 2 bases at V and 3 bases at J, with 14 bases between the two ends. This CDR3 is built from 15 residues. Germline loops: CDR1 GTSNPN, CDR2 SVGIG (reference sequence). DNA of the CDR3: TGTGCCTGGAGTCCTCCCGGGACTCTTGGAAACACCATATATTTT. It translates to CAWSPPGTLGNTIYF. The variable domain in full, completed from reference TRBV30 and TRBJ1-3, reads SQTIHQWPATLVQPVGSPLSLECTVEGTSNPNLYWYRQAAGRGLQLLFYSVGIGQISSEVPQNLSASRPQDRQFILSSKKLLLSDSGFYLCAWSPPGTLGNTIYFGEGSWLTVV.

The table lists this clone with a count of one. CDR3 bases: TGTGCCAGCAGTTTAGTTCAGCCAGGGGTGGGCAATGAGCAGTTCTTC. It yields the protein CASSLVQPGVGNEQFF. The chain joins TRBV27 to TRBJ2-1, with a possible D match to TRBD1 (6 bases). The ends were cut back, 2 bases at V and 6 bases at J, with 17 bases in the middle. The CDR3 has 16 residues. Per the germline V gene, CDR1 is MNHEY and CDR2 is SMNVEV (reference sequence).

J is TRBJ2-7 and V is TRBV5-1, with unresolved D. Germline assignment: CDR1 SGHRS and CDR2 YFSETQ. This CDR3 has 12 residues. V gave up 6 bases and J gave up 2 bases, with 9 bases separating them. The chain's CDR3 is CASMGSPYEQYF. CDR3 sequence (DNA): TGCGCCAGCATGGGCAGTCCCTACGAGCAGTACTTC.

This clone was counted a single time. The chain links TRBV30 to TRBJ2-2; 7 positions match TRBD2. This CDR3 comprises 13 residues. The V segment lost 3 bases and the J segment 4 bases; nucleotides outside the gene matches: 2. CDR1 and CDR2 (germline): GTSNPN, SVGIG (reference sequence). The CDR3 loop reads CAWRGGSTGELFF. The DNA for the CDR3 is TGTGCCTGGAGGGGGGGGAGCACCGGGGAGCTGTTTTTT.

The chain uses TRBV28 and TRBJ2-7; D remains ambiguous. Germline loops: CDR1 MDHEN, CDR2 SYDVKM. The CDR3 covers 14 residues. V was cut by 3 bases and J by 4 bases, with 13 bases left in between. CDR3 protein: CASSFPVPPYEQYF. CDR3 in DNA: TGTGCCAGCAGTTTCCCCGTGCCCCCGTACGAGCAGTACTTC.

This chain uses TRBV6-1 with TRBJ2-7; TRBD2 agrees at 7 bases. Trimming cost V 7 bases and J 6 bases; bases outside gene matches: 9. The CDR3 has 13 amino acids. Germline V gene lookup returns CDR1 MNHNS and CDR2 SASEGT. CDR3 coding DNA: TGTGCCAGCACCTCCAGCGGGATCGGCGAGCAGTACTTC. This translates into CASTSSGIGEQYF.

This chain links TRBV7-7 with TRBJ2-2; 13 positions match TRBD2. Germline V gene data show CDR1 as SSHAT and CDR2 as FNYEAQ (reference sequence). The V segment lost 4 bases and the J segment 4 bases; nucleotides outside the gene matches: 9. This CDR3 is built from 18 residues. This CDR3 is CASSSLLAGGPGTGELFF. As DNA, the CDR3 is TGTGCCAGCAGCTCACTACTAGCGGGAGGGCCAGGCACCGGGGAGCTGTTTTTT.

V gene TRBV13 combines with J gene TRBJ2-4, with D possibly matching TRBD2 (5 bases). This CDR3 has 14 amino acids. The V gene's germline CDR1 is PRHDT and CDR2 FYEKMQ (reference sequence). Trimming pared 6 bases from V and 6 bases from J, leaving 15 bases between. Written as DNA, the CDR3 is TGTGCCAGCAGACCGGGGTGGGATAGAAACATTCAGTACTTC. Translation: CASRPGWDRNIQYF.

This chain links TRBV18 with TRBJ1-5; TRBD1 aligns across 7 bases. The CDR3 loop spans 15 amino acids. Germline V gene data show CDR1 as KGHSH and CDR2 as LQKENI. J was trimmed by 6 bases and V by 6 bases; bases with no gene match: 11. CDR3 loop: CASSNEQGKGQPQHF. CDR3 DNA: TGTGCCAGCTCCAACGAACAGGGGAAGGGTCAGCCCCAGCATTTT.

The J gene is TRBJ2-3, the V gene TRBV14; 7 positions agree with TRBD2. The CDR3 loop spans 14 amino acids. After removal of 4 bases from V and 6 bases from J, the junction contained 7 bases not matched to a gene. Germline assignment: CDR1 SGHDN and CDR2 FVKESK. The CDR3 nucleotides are TGTGCCAGCAGCCGCCGGGACTACTTGGATACGCAGTATTTT. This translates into CASSRRDYLDTQYF.

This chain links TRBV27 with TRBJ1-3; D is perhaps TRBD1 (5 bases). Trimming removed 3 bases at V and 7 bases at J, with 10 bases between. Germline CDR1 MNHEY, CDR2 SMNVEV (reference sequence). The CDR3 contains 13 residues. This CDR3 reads CASSFIGANTIYF. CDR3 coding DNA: TGTGCCAGCAGTTTCATCGGGGCGAACACCATATATTTT.

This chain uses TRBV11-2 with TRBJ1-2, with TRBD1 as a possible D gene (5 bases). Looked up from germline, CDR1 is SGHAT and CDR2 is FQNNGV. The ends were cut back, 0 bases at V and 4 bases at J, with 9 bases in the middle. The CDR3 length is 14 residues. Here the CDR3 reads CASSLDRESYGYTF. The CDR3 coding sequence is TGTGCCAGCAGCTTAGACAGGGAAAGCTATGGCTACACCTTC.

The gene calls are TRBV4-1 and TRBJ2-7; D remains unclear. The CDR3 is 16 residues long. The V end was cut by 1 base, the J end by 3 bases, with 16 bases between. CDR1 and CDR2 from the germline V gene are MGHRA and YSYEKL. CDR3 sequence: CASSQGRRRTYYEQYF. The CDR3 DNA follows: TGCGCCAGCAGCCAAGGTCGGCGCCGCACATACTACGAGCAGTACTTC.